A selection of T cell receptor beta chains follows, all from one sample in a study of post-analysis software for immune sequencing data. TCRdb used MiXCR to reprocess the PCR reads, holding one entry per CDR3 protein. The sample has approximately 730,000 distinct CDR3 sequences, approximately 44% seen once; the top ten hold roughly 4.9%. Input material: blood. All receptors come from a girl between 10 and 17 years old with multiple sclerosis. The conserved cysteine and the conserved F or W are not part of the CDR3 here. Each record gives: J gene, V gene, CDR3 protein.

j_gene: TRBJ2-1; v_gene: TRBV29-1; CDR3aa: SVRGRRDEQF
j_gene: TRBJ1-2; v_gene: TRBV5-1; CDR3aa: ASTFGPPAEPYGYT
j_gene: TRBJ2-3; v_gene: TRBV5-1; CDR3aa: ASSQGQVRTDTQY
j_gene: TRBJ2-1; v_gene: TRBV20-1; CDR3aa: SASSSGNEQF
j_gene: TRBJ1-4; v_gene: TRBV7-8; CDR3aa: ASSQRAARETNEKLF
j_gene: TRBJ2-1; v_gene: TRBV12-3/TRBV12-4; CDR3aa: ASRIRDGGGDEQF
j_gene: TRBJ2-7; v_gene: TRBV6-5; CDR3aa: AVGRGYSYEQY
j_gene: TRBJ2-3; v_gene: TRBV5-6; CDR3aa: ASSGEGGGGLSTDTQY
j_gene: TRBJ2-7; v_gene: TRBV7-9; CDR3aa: ASNYRWQRQGFYEQY
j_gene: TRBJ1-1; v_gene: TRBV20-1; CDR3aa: SARDPNRGGYTEAF
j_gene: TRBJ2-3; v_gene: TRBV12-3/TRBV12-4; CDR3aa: ASSSFWQGHDTQY
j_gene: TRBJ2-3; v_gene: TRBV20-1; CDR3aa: SAQSGGLAGDTQY
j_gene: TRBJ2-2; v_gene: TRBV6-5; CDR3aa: ASSYAGGGTGELF
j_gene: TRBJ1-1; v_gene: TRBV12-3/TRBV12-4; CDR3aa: ASRAVTEAF
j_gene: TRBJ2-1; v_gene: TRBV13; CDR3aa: ASSLTRGHEQF
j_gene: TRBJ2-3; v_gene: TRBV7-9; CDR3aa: ASSSTLTADTQY
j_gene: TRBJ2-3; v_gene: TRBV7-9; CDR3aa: ASSFDNEDTQY
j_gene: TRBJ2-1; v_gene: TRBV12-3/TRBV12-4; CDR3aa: ASSPQGQANNEQF
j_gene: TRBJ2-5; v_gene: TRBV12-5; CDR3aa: ASGFSQETQY
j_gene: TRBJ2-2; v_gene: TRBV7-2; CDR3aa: ASSSRLAGIGELF
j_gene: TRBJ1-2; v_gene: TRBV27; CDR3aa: ASSSWQGVHNYGYT
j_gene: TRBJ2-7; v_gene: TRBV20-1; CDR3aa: SASRGAYEQY
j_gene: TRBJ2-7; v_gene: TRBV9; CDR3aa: ASSPEGTRSSYEQY
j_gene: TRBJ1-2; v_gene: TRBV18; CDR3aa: ASSPRQGGHYGYT
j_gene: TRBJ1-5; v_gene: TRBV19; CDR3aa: ASRNRVGVNQPQH
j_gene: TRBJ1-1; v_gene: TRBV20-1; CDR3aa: SASMPLEAF
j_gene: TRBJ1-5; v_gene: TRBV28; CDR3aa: ASHTTNQPQH
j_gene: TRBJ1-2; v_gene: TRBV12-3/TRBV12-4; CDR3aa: ASRYNQGGNYGYT
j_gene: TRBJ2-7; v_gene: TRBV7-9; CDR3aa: ASSPERGGPAQYEQY
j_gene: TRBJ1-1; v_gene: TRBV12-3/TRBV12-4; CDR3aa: ASRFPGGQNTEAF
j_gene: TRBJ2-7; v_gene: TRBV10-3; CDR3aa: AISESRQGGNEQY
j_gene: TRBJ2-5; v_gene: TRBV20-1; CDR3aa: SARDPGSGNYGQY
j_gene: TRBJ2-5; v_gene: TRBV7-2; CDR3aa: ASSLKVTGSEQY
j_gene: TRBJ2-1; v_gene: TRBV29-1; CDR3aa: SVDLAGCNEQF
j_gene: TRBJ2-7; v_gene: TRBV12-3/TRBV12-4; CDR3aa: ASSAPPGQGTYEQY
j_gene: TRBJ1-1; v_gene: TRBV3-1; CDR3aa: ASSQSRQGTEAF
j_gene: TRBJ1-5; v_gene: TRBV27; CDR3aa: ASSTGGQPQH
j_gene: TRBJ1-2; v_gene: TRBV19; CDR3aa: AVQETASNYGYT
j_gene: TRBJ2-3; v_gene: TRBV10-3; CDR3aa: ATRAGIADTQY
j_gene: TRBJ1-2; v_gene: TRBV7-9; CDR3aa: ASSPLGGGYT
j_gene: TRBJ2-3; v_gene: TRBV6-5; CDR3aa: ASAPHISEGGDTQY
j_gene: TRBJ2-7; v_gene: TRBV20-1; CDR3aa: SASLAGEFMYEQY
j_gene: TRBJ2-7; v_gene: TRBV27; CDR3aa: ASSSLARYEQY
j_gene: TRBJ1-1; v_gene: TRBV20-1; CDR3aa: SAMTPGANTEAF
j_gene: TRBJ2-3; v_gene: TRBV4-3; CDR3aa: ASSQDGASEYTDTQY
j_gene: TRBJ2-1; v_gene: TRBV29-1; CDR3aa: SAEGTNEGHEQF
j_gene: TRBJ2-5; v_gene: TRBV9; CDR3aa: ASSVDPPGTVQETQY
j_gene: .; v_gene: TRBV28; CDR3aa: ASTPRAGVGYEQY
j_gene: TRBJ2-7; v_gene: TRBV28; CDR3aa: ASSRARSSYEQY
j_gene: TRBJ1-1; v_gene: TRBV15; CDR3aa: ATSRRGGEAF
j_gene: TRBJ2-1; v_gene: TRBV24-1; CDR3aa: ATSGDPGGVTPNEQF
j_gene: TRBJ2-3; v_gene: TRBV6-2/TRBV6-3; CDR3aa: ASSYSGLAGTQDTQY
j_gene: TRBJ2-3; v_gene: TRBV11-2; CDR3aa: ASSQKTDTQY
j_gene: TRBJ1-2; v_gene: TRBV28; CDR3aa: ASSNGTGPNYGYT
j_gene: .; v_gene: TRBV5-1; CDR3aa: ASSLWTETYEQY
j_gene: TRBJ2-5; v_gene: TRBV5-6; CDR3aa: ASSLRPNPASEETQY